This passage covers 14 T cell receptor beta chains from one sample sequenced in a study of memory CD4+ T cells and cytomegalovirus serostatus. The sort gate was single viable CD3+CD4+CD8-CD45RO+ cells for memory CD4+ T cells. Produced via immunoSEQ multiplex PCR; TCRdb's table is partial and in-frame only. The sample lists approximately 65,000 clones, 60% to 80% seen once, with almost 0.9% in the top ten. Sequencing was performed on memory CD4+ T cells from blood. The receptors were gathered from an adult in good health and CMV-seronegative.

The CDR3 DNA is TGTGCCACCAGCAGAGATGAAGTAGGGACCCAGTACTTC. Residues: CATSRDEVGTQYF. V usage is TRBV15 and J usage is TRBJ2-5; unclear D gene. CDR1 is LNHNV and CDR2 is YYDKDF in the germline V gene (reference sequence). The CDR3 is 13 residues long. V shed 0 bases and J shed 7 bases, with 9 bases lying between them. Complete variable domain (other parts from reference TRBV15 and TRBJ2-5): DAMVIQNPRYQVTQFGKPVTLSCSQTLNHNVMYWYQQKSSQAPKLLFHYYDKDFNNEADTPDNFQSRRPNTSFCFLDIRSPGLGDTAMYLCATSRDEVGTQYFGPGTRLLVL.

The chain combines TRBV6-6 with TRBJ2-2; the match to TRBD2 covers 7 bases. The CDR3 runs 14 residues. The germline gives CDR1 MNHNY, CDR2 SVGAGI (reference sequence). J was trimmed by 6 bases and V by 7 bases; bases with no gene match: 8. CDR3 region: CASKAGARPGELFF. DNA of the CDR3: TGTGCCAGCAAGGCGGGAGCCCGGCCCGGGGAGCTGTTTTTT.

The rearrangement uses TRBV5-1 and TRBJ1-1; the D is unclear. V lost 0 bases, J lost 1 base, and 13 bases lay in between. The CDR3 extends over 16 amino acids. Germline CDR1 SGHRS, CDR2 YFSETQ. CDR3 protein: CASSLGYRSSNTEAFF. DNA of the CDR3: TGCGCCAGCAGCTTGGGTTATAGGTCATCGAACACTGAAGCTTTCTTT.

This clone was recorded only once. The chain recombines TRBV28 with TRBJ2-7; no clear D gene. Looked up from germline, CDR1 is MDHEN and CDR2 is SYDVKM. The CDR3 runs to 12 residues. V lost 7 bases and J 3 bases, leaving 10 bases between the germline ends. The CDR3 region is CASTARSYEQYF. CDR3 coding DNA: TGTGCCAGCACGGCTAGAAGCTACGAGCAGTACTTC.

This sequence joins TRBV9 and TRBJ1-2; possibly TRBD1 for D (5 bases). CDR3 length: 14 amino acids. V lost 0 bases, J lost 3 bases, and 9 bases lay in between. From germline, CDR1 is SGDLS and CDR2 YYNGEE. CDR3 loop: CASSVDQGHYGYTF. CDR3 sequence (DNA): TGTGCCAGCAGCGTAGATCAGGGCCACTATGGCTACACCTTC.

The chain recombines TRBV11-2 with TRBJ2-7; D remains unclear. V lost 0 bases and J lost 3, with 12 bases in between. The CDR3 runs to 15 residues. CDR1 is SGHAT, CDR2 FQNNGV, per germline. CDR3 amino acids: CASSLEYVANYEQYF. The CDR3 DNA follows: TGTGCCAGCAGCTTAGAGTATGTAGCTAACTACGAGCAGTACTTC.

This clone was picked up a small number of times. The chain is built from TRBV2 and TRBJ1-6; no clear D. The CDR3 runs 12 residues. Germline CDR1 SNHLY, CDR2 FYNNEI. Trimming stripped 8 bases from V and 4 bases from J, with 6 bases between. CDR3 sequence reads: CASCRYNSPLHF. CDR3 DNA sequence: TGTGCCAGCTGTCGGTATAATTCACCCCTCCACTTT. Together with reference TRBV2 and TRBJ1-6, the CDR3 gives the full variable domain: EPEVTQTPSHQVTQMGQEVILRCVPISNHLYFYWYRQILGQKVEFLVSFYNNEISEKSEIFDDQFSVERPDGSNFTLKIRSTKLEDSAMYFCASCRYNSPLHFGNGTRLTVT.

V usage is TRBV6-5 and J usage is TRBJ2-3; D is uncertain. In germline, CDR1 is MNHEY, CDR2 SVGAGI. This CDR3 region has 14 residues. V was clipped by 7 bases and J by 4 bases, with 15 bases between them. CDR3: CASKLGLSADTQYF. CDR3 DNA sequence: TGTGCCAGCAAACTGGGGTTGAGCGCAGATACGCAGTATTTT.

CDR3 in amino acids: CATSRDQEQYF. Written as DNA, the CDR3 is TGTGCCACCAGCAGAGATCAGGAGCAGTACTTC. This chain links TRBV15 with TRBJ2-7; the D is unclear. V lost 0 bases and J 7 bases, leaving 4 bases between the germline ends. CDR3 length: 11 amino acids. The germline CDR1 and CDR2 sequences are LNHNV and YYDKDF (reference sequence).

This sequence joins TRBV7-8 and TRBJ1-2; 7 nucleotides agree with TRBD1. V dropped 5 bases and J dropped 2; count of bases not matched to a gene: 11. Germline V lookup: CDR1 SGHVS, CDR2 FQNEAQ. CDR3 length: 16 residues. CDR3 sequence (DNA): TGTGCCAGCAGCAGCCCCGGGAGACAGGGAAACTATGGCTACACCTTC. Translation gives CASSSPGRQGNYGYTF. The full variable domain, with the rest looked up from reference TRBV7-8 and TRBJ1-2, is GAGVSQSPRYKVAKRGQDVALRCDPISGHVSLFWYQQALGQGPEFLTYFQNEAQLDKSGLPSDRFFAERPEGSVSTLKIQRTQQEDSAVYLCASSSPGRQGNYGYTFGSGTRLTVV.

This clone was seen only once. This chain uses TRBV15 with TRBJ2-1, with D unclear. The ends were cut back, 0 bases at V and 0 bases at J, with 15 bases in the middle. CDR3 size: 18 residues. CDR1 is LNHNV, CDR2 YYDKDF, per germline (reference sequence). Here the CDR3 DNA reads TGTGCCACCAGCAGAGATCTCGAATCGCGACACTCCTACAATGAGCAGTTCTTC. Its translation: CATSRDLESRHSYNEQFF.

This chain joins TRBV21-1 and TRBJ1-2. TRBV21-1 is listed as a pseudogene. The CDR3 is 17 amino acids. The chain's CDR3 is CASSKKREGKANYGYTF. The CDR3 DNA follows: TGTGCCAGCAGCAAAAAAAGGGAAGGGAAAGCTAACTATGGCTACACCTTC.

This clone was seen once. The chain combines TRBV5-1 with TRBJ2-2; no clear D gene. The germline V gene encodes CDR1 SGHRS and CDR2 YFSETQ. Trimming pared 6 bases from V and 8 bases from J, leaving 8 bases between. The CDR3 length is 11 residues. The chain's CDR3 is CASTSEGELFF. The CDR3 DNA reads as TGCGCCAGCACCTCGGAGGGGGAGCTGTTTTTT.

The rearrangement links TRBV18 to TRBJ2-2; 9 bases are shared with TRBD1. Losses at the gene ends were 8 bases for V and 1 base for J; bases not matched to a gene: 8. The CDR3 is 16 amino acids. From germline, CDR1 is KGHSH and CDR2 LQKENI. DNA for the CDR3: TGTGCCAGCGGGGACAGGGCAGGATTGAACACCGGGGAGCTGTTTTTT. This sequence encodes CASGDRAGLNTGELFF.